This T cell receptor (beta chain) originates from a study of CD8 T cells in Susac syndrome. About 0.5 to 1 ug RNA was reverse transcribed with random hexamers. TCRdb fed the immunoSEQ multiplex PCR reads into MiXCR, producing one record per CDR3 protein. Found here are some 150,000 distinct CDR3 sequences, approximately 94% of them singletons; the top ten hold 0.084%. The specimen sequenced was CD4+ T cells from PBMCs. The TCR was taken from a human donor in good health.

The CDR3 DNA reads as TGCGCCAGCAGTCAATCGAAGGGGACAGGGGGAGAAAGTCAGCCCCAGCATTTT. It translates to CASSQSKGTGGESQPQHF. The rearrangement joins TRBV23-1 to TRBJ1-5; 11 bases are shared with TRBD1. TRBV23-1 is assigned to the ORF class and has an uncertain function. V was clipped by 0 bases and J by 6 bases; unmatched bases: 10. This CDR3 region has 18 residues.